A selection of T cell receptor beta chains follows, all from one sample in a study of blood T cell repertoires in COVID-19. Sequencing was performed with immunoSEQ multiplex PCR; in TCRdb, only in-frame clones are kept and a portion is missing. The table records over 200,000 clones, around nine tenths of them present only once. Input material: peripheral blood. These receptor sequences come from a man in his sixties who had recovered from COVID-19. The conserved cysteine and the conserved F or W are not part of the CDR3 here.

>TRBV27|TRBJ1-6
ASSSVRQNSPLH
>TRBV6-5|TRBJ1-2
ASRSQGAKNYGYT
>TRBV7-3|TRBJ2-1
ASSLTLAGRSEQF
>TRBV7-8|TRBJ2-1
ASRPATSASYNEQF
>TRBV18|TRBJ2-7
ASSPGSSYEQY
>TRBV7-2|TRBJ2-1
ASSRLAGGPWL
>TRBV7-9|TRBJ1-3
ASSFTGQGSGNTIY
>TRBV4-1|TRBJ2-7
ASSQLQGAGAAYEQY
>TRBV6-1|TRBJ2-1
ASREQSYNEQF
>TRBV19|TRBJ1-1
ASNPTALNTEAF
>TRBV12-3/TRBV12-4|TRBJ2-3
ASSGDGGTQY
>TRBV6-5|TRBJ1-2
ASSYGQGASGYT
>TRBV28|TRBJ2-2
ASTQMGTGNTGELF
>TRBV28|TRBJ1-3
ASSFRAGNTIY
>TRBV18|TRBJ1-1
ATSMGQLVEAF
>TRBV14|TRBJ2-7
ASSQDQGQGSYEQY
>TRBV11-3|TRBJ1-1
ASSLDGRQAF
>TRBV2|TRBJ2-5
ASAVGAGETQY
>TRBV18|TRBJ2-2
ASSPLGTGNTGELF
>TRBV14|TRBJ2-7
ASSQELGNYEQY
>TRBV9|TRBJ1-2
ASSDRVHGYT
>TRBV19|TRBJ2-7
ASSIDHSTYEQY
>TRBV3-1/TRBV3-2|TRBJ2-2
ASSRHQAMNTGELF
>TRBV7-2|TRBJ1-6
ASSRTGVRSDNSPLH
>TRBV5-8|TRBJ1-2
ASSLVGIQGARDYGYT
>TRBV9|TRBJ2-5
ASSVGLGRGETQY
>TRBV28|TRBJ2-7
ASSFRYEQY
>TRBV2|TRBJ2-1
ASSPDRVAYNEQF
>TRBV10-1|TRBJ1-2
ASSESRALNYGYT
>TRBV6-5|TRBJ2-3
ASSFGLASDTQY
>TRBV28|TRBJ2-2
ASRNRGLNTGELF
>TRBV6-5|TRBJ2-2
ASSSTGSGAGELF
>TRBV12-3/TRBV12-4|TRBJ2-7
ASSQGPSYEQY
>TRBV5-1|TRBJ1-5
ASSLGNRGYGEPQH
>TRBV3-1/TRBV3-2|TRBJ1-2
ASSQAGFNYGYT
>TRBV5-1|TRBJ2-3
ASSLVQTTDTQY
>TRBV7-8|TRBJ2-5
ASSPNRGRGETQY
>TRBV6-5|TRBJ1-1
ASSYFIAEGRTEAF
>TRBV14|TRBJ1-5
ASSLRGGRDQPQH
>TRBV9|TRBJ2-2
ASSPRTGGRTGELF
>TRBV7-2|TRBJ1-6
ASSSLQGQNSPLH
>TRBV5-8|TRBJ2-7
ASSRTSGRADEQY
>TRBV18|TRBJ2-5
ASSPRAEQETQY
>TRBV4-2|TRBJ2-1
ASSQVLWNTGNEQF
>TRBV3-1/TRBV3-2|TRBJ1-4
ASSPMGTEQEKLF
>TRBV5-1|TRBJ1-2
ASSLDREGGYT
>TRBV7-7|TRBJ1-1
ASSTTQGTEAF
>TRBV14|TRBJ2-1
ASSQDRAGGLLSSYNEQF
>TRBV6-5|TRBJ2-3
ATIRQGAFDTQY
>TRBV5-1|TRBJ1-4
ASSFGQGGEKLF
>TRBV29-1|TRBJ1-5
SVSGGQQPQH
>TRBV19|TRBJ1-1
ASSIRQDSPNTEAF
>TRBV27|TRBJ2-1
ASSRPGVYNEQF
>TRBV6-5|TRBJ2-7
ASSVTSGGSYEQY
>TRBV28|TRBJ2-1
ASSSAGGSYNEQF
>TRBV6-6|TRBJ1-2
ASSYPGRAKDGYT
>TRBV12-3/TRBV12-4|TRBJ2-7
ASSRDRVHEQY
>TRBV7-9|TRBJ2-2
ASSRTQGPGELF
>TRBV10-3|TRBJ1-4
AISPTGTNEKLF
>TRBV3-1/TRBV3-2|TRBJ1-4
ASSLRGQGTNEKLF